This TCR beta chain was retrieved from a study of cytomegalovirus exposure and HLA in healthy donors. This clone was found a few times. Its target is unknown. Primers: 60 Vbeta forward and 13 Jbeta reverse. Original analysis: Approximately 72 million unique TCR beta chains, roughly 11 million of them shared, were counted by a later analysis. Assay: immunoSEQ multiplex PCR; the TCRdb copy retains only in-frame clones and omits some. V, J and clone size derive from that table, while D and trimming were established from the DNA sequence. Of about 160,000 clones listed, more than 75% were seen once; the top ten hold less than 2.5%. General study findings and limits: Cytomegalovirus association was assigned to some 160 TCR beta chains. In a later analysis, TCR association rates varied by HLA locus: DRB1 most, HLA-C fewest. For most TCR sequences rarity was the rule, although some public TCRs occurred in many donors.

The sample consisted of PBMCs. This TCR derives from a man younger than 35 in good health and CMV-seropositive.

CDR3 loop: CASSQVGEGGYGYTF. The CDR3 DNA reads as TGTGCCAGCAGCCAAGTAGGTGAAGGAGGCTATGGCTACACCTTC. V is TRBV4-2 and J is TRBJ1-2; D is unresolved. The CDR3 contains 15 residues. The V end lost 1 base, the J end lost 4 bases, and 13 bases lay between the germline ends. In germline, CDR1 is LGHNA, CDR2 YNFKEQ.